This entry lists 30 T cell receptor beta chains sequenced from one sample in a study of blood T cell repertoires in COVID-19. Libraries were prepared by immunoSEQ multiplex PCR; TCRdb keeps only in-frame clonotypes and omits some of them. The sample has 150,000 or so clones; approximately 80% are singletons. Input material: peripheral blood. These receptors all stem from a woman aged 60 to 75 with acute or convalescent COVID-19.

This CDR3 is CASSKSPGGSGNTIYF. As DNA, the CDR3 is TGTGCCAGCAGCAAGTCTCCAGGGGGCTCTGGAAACACCATATATTTT. The rearrangement links TRBV21-1 to TRBJ1-3; TRBD1 was called by the table and not checked on the DNA. TRBV21-1 is tagged as a pseudogene. There are 16 residues in the CDR3.

The chain has TRBV6-6 and TRBJ2-3, with D possibly being TRBD2 (5 bases). The germline CDR1 and CDR2 sequences are MNHNY and SVGAGI (reference sequence). V dropped 5 bases and J dropped 9 bases, with 30 bases sitting between them. The CDR3 covers 18 residues. CDR3 protein: CASSPLSFRSGSRGTQYF. In DNA, the CDR3 is TGTGCCAGCAGTCCACTATCTTTCCGGAGCGGTTCGCGCGGGACGCAGTATTTT.

This sequence joins TRBV25-1 and TRBJ2-7; perhaps TRBD2 as D (7 bases). Looked up from germline, CDR1 is MGHDK and CDR2 is SYGVNS. CDR3 length: 17 residues. The ends were cut back, 1 base at V and 0 bases at J, with 16 bases in the middle. The CDR3 nucleotides read TGTGCCAGCAGTGAATCTGGTCGGGGGGCCCTCTCCTACGAGCAGTACTTC. Residues: CASSESGRGALSYEQYF.

The chain uses TRBV6-5 and TRBJ2-4; D is ambiguous. Germline lookup yields CDR1 MNHEY and CDR2 SVGAGI. Trimming pared 3 bases from V and 2 bases from J, leaving 14 bases between. CDR3 length: 16 amino acids. The CDR3 loop is CASSYGYTPSKNIQYF. The CDR3 DNA reads as TGTGCCAGCAGTTATGGTTACACACCCTCCAAAAACATTCAGTACTTC.

V and J are TRBV7-9 and TRBJ2-1; TRBD2 matches 10 bases. CDR1 and CDR2 from the germline V gene are SEHNR and FQNEAQ (reference sequence). With 2 bases clipped from V and 4 bases from J, the junction kept 11 bases outside the gene matches. This CDR3 has 18 amino acids. This chain's CDR3 is CASSLTYLTSGLYNEQFF. Here the CDR3 DNA reads TGTGCCAGCAGCTTAACGTATTTGACTAGCGGGTTGTACAATGAGCAGTTCTTC.

The chain carries TRBV12-3 or TRBV12-4 and TRBJ2-5; D is unresolved. Trimming pared 0 bases from V and 5 bases from J, leaving 7 bases between. The CDR3 spans 13 residues. Here the CDR3 reads CASSLAGWETQYF. CDR3 nucleotide sequence: TGTGCCAGCAGTTTAGCCGGGTGGGAGACCCAGTACTTC.

The gene calls are TRBV15 and TRBJ2-1; 7 bases are a match to TRBD2. The CDR3 runs to 16 residues. CDR1 and CDR2 (germline): LNHNV, YYDKDF (reference sequence). The ends lost 6 bases at V and 7 bases at J; junction bases unmatched: 15. The CDR3, as DNA: TGTGCCACCAGGACTAGCCACGGGGTAGGAGAGAATGAGCAGTTCTTC. This encodes CATRTSHGVGENEQFF. The whole variable domain, filled in from reference TRBV15 and TRBJ2-1, reads DAMVIQNPRYQVTQFGKPVTLSCSQTLNHNVMYWYQQKSSQAPKLLFHYYDKDFNNEADTPDNFQSRRPNTSFCFLDIRSPGLGDTAMYLCATRTSHGVGENEQFFGPGTRLTVL.

The CDR3 DNA reads as TGTGCCAGCAGTGAAGGAGGTCAGGGTGTTTACAATGAGCAGTTCTTC. Amino acids: CASSEGGQGVYNEQFF. The genes are TRBV6-1 and TRBJ2-1; the D gene is possibly TRBD1 (5 bases). In germline, CDR1 is MNHNS, CDR2 SASEGT. With 1 base removed from V and 4 bases from J, the gap between germline ends came to 14 bases. The CDR3 runs 16 residues.

The chain carries TRBV5-1 and TRBJ1-1; D is perhaps TRBD1 (5 bases). Germline assignment: CDR1 SGHRS and CDR2 YFSETQ. The CDR3 is 15 amino acids. Trimming removed 0 bases from V and 3 bases from J, with 12 bases in between. The CDR3 nucleotides are TGCGCCAGCAGCTTGGCGGCAGGGTGGGACACTGAAGCTTTCTTT. Protein: CASSLAAGWDTEAFF.

The chain is built from TRBV6-2 or TRBV6-3 and TRBJ2-3; a possible D gene is TRBD2 (6 bases). Trimming shortened V by 2 bases and J by 2 bases, and 11 bases separated the two germline ends. CDR1 is MNHEY and CDR2 is SVGEGT in the germline V gene. The CDR3 runs to 15 residues. CDR3 in DNA: TGTGCCAGCAGTTACCGGGGGACCCACACAGATACGCAGTATTTT. Amino acid sequence: CASSYRGTHTDTQYF.

V and J are TRBV6-5 and TRBJ2-1; 11 bases fit TRBD2. This CDR3 is 14 amino acids long. Trimming took 5 bases from V and 6 from J; bases not matched to a gene: 3. From germline, CDR1 is MNHEY and CDR2 SVGAGI. CDR3 in DNA: TGTGCCAGCAGTAATAGCGGGGGGGCCAATGAGCAGTTCTTC. Translated: CASSNSGGANEQFF.

The sample holds a few counts of this clone. The V and J genes are TRBV7-9 and TRBJ2-3; no reliable D call. The CDR3 covers 17 residues. The V gene's germline CDR1 is SEHNR and CDR2 FQNEAQ (reference sequence). V dropped 4 bases and J dropped 2 bases, with 19 bases sitting between them. The CDR3 DNA reads as TGTGCCAGCAGCTCTGGCCGAAGCAGCGCCAACACAGATACGCAGTATTTT. This encodes CASSSGRSSANTDTQYF.

In this sample, this clone turned up once. The CDR3 loop is CASSWTGQNYGYTF. The CDR3 DNA follows: TGTGCCAGCAGTTGGACCGGACAGAACTATGGCTACACCTTC. The chain uses TRBV6-2 or TRBV6-3 and TRBJ1-2, with D possibly matching TRBD1 (6 bases). With 4 bases removed from V and 2 bases from J, the gap between germline ends came to 11 bases. Germline CDR1 MNHEY, CDR2 SVGEGT. The CDR3 contains 14 residues.

V usage is TRBV4-1 and J usage is TRBJ2-3, with a weak D call TRBD1 (5 bases). The germline V gene has CDR1 MGHRA and CDR2 YSYEKL. The CDR3 totals 17 residues. The V end was cut by 0 bases, the J end by 0 bases, with 13 bases between. The CDR3 loop is CASSQDGAGSSTDTQYF. The CDR3 DNA is TGCGCCAGCAGCCAAGATGGGGCAGGATCTAGCACAGATACGCAGTATTTT.

The CDR3 here is CASSERLAGGCEETQYF. For the CDR3, the DNA is TGCGCCAGCAGTGAGAGGCTAGCGGGGGGGTGTGAAGAGACCCAGTACTTC. The V call is TRBV10-1, the J call TRBJ2-5, with 12 nucleotides matching TRBD2. Per the germline V gene, CDR1 is WNHNN and CDR2 is SYGVQD (reference sequence). Trimming at V came to 2 bases and at J to 3 bases, leaving 7 bases not matched to a gene. The CDR3 is 17 amino acids.

This clone was seen more than once but under ten times. The chain combines TRBV27 with TRBJ1-6, with a weak D call TRBD1 (5 bases). Per the germline V gene, CDR1 is MNHEY and CDR2 is SMNVEV (reference sequence). Deletions cut 5 bases from V and 7 bases from J, with 15 bases between. The CDR3 loop spans 15 amino acids. Here the CDR3 DNA reads TGTGCCAGCAGTCTGATTATGCAGGGCAATTCACCCCTCCACTTT. This gives the protein CASSLIMQGNSPLHF.

The V call is TRBV29-1, the J call TRBJ2-4, with D unclear. V was cut by 1 base and J by 0 bases, with 10 bases left in between. This CDR3 spans 15 amino acids. CDR1 is SQVTM, CDR2 ANQGSEA, per germline. CDR3 loop: CSVEVFFPAKNIQYF. As DNA, the CDR3 is TGCAGCGTTGAAGTATTCTTTCCAGCCAAAAACATTCAGTACTTC.

This clone was counted once. This chain uses TRBV19 with TRBJ1-5, with D hard to call. V gave up 6 bases and J gave up 3 bases, with 15 bases separating them. This CDR3 spans 15 amino acids. Germline V gives CDR1 LNHDA, CDR2 SQIVND (reference sequence). This CDR3 reads CASRQHRVLNQPQHF. DNA of the CDR3: TGTGCCAGTAGGCAACACCGGGTCCTCAATCAGCCCCAGCATTTT.

The chain joins TRBV27 to TRBJ2-3; no reliable D call. CDR3 length: 12 amino acids. V was clipped by 6 bases and J by 6 bases, with 10 bases between them. The germline CDR1 and CDR2 sequences are MNHEY and SMNVEV (reference sequence). CDR3 region: CASRASRDTQYF. CDR3 sequence (DNA): TGTGCCAGCAGGGCCTCTAGGGATACGCAGTATTTT.

This chain links TRBV3-1 (or the pseudogene TRBV3-2) with TRBJ1-2; 10 nucleotides match TRBD1. CDR3 length: 15 residues. V shed 5 bases and J 2 bases; nucleotides not matched to a gene: 5. The germline V gene has CDR1 LGHDT and CDR2 YNNKEL (reference sequence). The chain's CDR3 is CASSIRDRGNYGYTF. In nucleotides, the CDR3 is TGTGCCAGCAGCATCCGGGACAGGGGCAACTATGGCTACACCTTC.

This chain uses TRBV27 with TRBJ1-1, with 10 bases matching TRBD1. Looked up from germline, CDR1 is MNHEY and CDR2 is SMNVEV (reference sequence). This CDR3 contains 13 residues. V was pared by 5 bases and J by 10 bases, with 7 bases of the junction left unmatched. This CDR3 is CASSRTGGLGAFF. CDR3 bases: TGTGCCAGCAGTCGGACAGGGGGGTTGGGAGCTTTCTTT.

Only a few counts were recorded for this clone. The V gene is TRBV29-1, the J gene TRBJ2-1, with 9 bases matching TRBD2. The V gene end was trimmed by 3 bases and the J gene end by 8 bases; junction bases not matched to a gene: 5. Germline CDR1 reads SQVTM; CDR2 reads ANQGSEA. The CDR3 is 13 amino acids. The CDR3 is CSVERGGRHEQFF. For the CDR3, the DNA is TGCAGCGTTGAGCGGGGGGGCCGCCATGAGCAGTTCTTC.

The CDR3 region has the DNA TGTGCCAGCAGCCAATCACAGGGGGCGGGGAACTATGGCTACACCTTC. Translating gives CASSQSQGAGNYGYTF. The chain combines TRBV28 with TRBJ1-2, with 9 bases matching TRBD1. V dropped 6 bases and J dropped 2; count of bases not matched to a gene: 10. The CDR3 has 16 amino acids. Germline assignment: CDR1 MDHEN and CDR2 SYDVKM.

The chain links TRBV2 to TRBJ1-2, with 9 bases fitting TRBD1. The CDR3 is 15 amino acids. Germline CDR1 SNHLY, CDR2 FYNNEI. With 3 bases clipped from V and 7 bases from J, the junction kept 9 bases outside the gene matches. This CDR3 reads CASSEAGTGLFGYTF. CDR3 bases: TGTGCCAGCAGTGAGGCCGGGACAGGGCTTTTTGGCTACACCTTC.

CDR3 region: CASSSMGPNNYGYTF. CDR3 coding DNA: TGTGCCAGCAGCTCCATGGGGCCTAATAACTATGGCTACACCTTC. The V and J genes are TRBV7-2 and TRBJ1-2, with D perhaps matching TRBD1 (5 bases). Looked up from germline, CDR1 is SGHTA and CDR2 is FQGNSA. The CDR3 length is 15 residues. V lost 4 bases and J 1 base, leaving 13 bases between the germline ends.

The sample holds a few counts of this clone. The chain carries TRBV7-3 and TRBJ1-1, with TRBD1 matching over 7 bases. Trimming took 5 bases from V and 3 from J; bases not matched to a gene: 9. Germline V CDR1 and CDR2: SGHTA, FQGTGA. The CDR3 consists of 15 residues. CDR3 nucleotides: TGTGCCAGCAGCGTTGACAGGGTCGGCGACACTGAAGCTTTCTTT. It translates to CASSVDRVGDTEAFF.

The chain links TRBV18 to TRBJ1-5; 10 bases align to TRBD1. The ends lost 3 bases at V and 6 bases at J; junction bases unmatched: 5. The germline CDR1 and CDR2 sequences are KGHSH and LQKENI. This CDR3 region has 15 residues. CDR3 sequence (DNA): TGTGCCAGCTCACCGAACGGACAGGGGGTTCAGCCCCAGCATTTT. It translates to CASSPNGQGVQPQHF.

The V call is TRBV7-2, the J call TRBJ2-2; 8 bases match TRBD2. This CDR3 is 14 amino acids long. Germline CDR1 SGHTA, CDR2 FQGNSA. V trimming: 5 bases; J trimming: 3 bases; junction bases outside the gene matches: 2. The CDR3 DNA is TGTGCCAGCAGCCATAGCGGGGACACCGGGGAGCTGTTTTTT. This sequence encodes CASSHSGDTGELFF.

The chain is built from TRBV4-1 and TRBJ2-4; D is ambiguous. Per germline, CDR1 MGHRA and CDR2 YSYEKL. The CDR3 extends over 13 amino acids. With 2 bases removed from V and 8 bases from J, the gap between germline ends came to 10 bases. The CDR3 sequence: CASSQIPRDIQYF. The CDR3 DNA sequence: TGCGCCAGCAGCCAAATACCCCGCGACATTCAGTACTTC.

The CDR3 region is CASSESRRSVGRGAGFYTF. CDR3 DNA: TGCGCCAGCAGTGAGTCTAGGAGGTCAGTGGGTCGCGGAGCGGGGTTCTACACCTTC. The chain couples TRBV10-1 to TRBJ1-2; D not certain. This CDR3 contains 19 residues. V was trimmed by 0 bases and J by 10 bases, leaving 30 bases between them. Germline values: CDR1 WNHNN, CDR2 SYGVQD (reference sequence).